The clone carrying this T cell receptor beta chain was observed at least ten times. Antigen specificity is unknown. Authors of the study amplified TCR beta CDR3 regions from RNA transcripts. Using the HTBI primer set, a first-round RT-PCR was run on the TCR CDR3. Via MiXCR, TCRdb re-called the multiplex PCR reads, giving one row per CDR3 protein. The sample records over 450,000 distinct CDR3 sequences, under 15% being singletons. There are 16 residues in the CDR3. CDR1 and CDR2 from the germline V gene are SGDLS and YYNGEE. V gave up 0 bases and J gave up 7 bases; unmatched junction bases: 6. These data come from a study of T cells in Graves' hyperthyroidism and ophthalmopathy. Study observations and caveats: The blood repertoire included most of the expanded thyroid clonotypes above 0.001.

Patients having uncontrolled infection, another autoimmune disease, pregnancy or lactation were not included. The sequence derives from a woman between 18 and 29 years old with Graves' hyperthyroidism. Source material: blood. The V gene is TRBV9, the J gene TRBJ1-6; TRBD1 aligns across 8 bases. This chain's CDR3 is CASSVDRTGINSPLHF. DNA of the CDR3: TGTGCCAGCAGCGTAGACAGGACAGGGATAAATTCACCCCTCCACTTT. The whole variable domain, remainder taken from reference TRBV9 and TRBJ1-6, is DSGVTQTPKHLITATGQRVTLRCSPRSGDLSVYWYQQSLDQGLQFLIQYYNGEERAKGNILERFSAQQFPDLHSELNLSSLELGDSALYFCASSVDRTGINSPLHFGNGTRLTVT.